The clone carrying this TCR beta chain occurred a few times. Library preparation (for TCRbeta) was performed with unique molecular identifiers. Using its own MiXCR run on the PCR reads, TCRdb lists one record per CDR3 protein. This table has roughly 500,000 distinct CDR3 sequences, around 16% appearing once. This sample was taken from a study of T-cell reconstitution after alpha-beta-depleted transplantation in children. V lost 2 bases, J lost 4 bases, and 14 bases stayed unmatched. The CDR3 consists of 19 residues. The germline CDR1 and CDR2 sequences are SGHVS and FNYEAQ. The sample was PBMCs from the stem cell graft donor, taken from the stem cell graft. The TCR originated in a human donor who donated a stem cell graft to a child with acute lymphoblastic leukemia. J is TRBJ2-7 and V is TRBV7-6; 13 nucleotides agree with TRBD2. In nucleotides, the CDR3 is TGTGCCAGCAGCTTATCGTTTACCGGGACTAGCGGGAACCTTTACGAGCAGTACTTC. The encoded protein is CASSLSFTGTSGNLYEQYF.